A selection of T cell receptor beta chains follows, all from one sample in a study of blood T cell repertoires in COVID-19. The table came from immunoSEQ multiplex PCR; TCRdb's copy has only in-frame clones and leaves some out. Of 35,000 to 45,000 clones in the sample, approximately 88% were seen once. The source material was peripheral blood. These receptors all come from a human donor in a cohort sampled during active COVID-19. Each CDR3 is given with its conserved first and last residue. D genes are given only for firm matches. Expanded clones are given a class, and other clones once, few, many or no size at all.

TRBJ2-7 . . TRBV19 CASSIGPGVRYEQYF TGTGCCAGTAGTATTGGGCCGGGGGTCCGCTACGAGCAGTACTTC
TRBJ2-7 TRBD1 . TRBV25-1 CASSLGQGLYEQYF TGTGCCAGCAGTCTAGGACAGGGGCTATACGAGCAGTACTTC
TRBJ2-7 TRBD2 . TRBV3-1/TRBV3-2 CASSQTSGVYEQYF TGTGCCAGCAGCCAGACTAGCGGGGTTTACGAGCAGTACTTC
TRBJ1-5 . . TRBV28 CASSLVVVSNQPQHF TGTGCCAGCAGTTTGGTAGTTGTTAGCAATCAGCCCCAGCATTTT
TRBJ2-3 . . TRBV7-2 CASSLGLAFTDTQYF TGTGCCAGCAGCTTAGGGCTAGCCTTCACAGATACGCAGTATTTT
TRBJ2-7 TRBD1 . TRBV6-5 CASRYGQGYEQYF TGTGCCAGCAGATACGGACAGGGCTACGAGCAGTACTTC
TRBJ1-5 . . TRBV6-5 CASNQDTYQPQHF TGTGCCAGCAATCAGGACACCTATCAGCCCCAGCATTTT
TRBJ2-3 . . TRBV14 CASSHQAPGHSQYF TGTGCCAGCAGCCATCAGGCGCCCGGACACTCGCAGTATTTT
TRBJ2-5 . . TRBV6-5 CASSYSGREETQYF TGTGCCAGCAGTTACTCGGGCAGGGAAGAGACCCAGTACTTC
TRBJ2-1 . . TRBV5-1 CASSLGPRGEYNEQFF TGCGCCAGCAGCTTGGGTCCCAGGGGGGAGTACAATGAGCAGTTCTTC
TRBJ2-7 TRBD2 . TRBV5-1 CASSLEGLDYEQYF TGCGCCAGCAGCTTGGAGGGACTAGACTACGAGCAGTACTTC
TRBJ2-7 . . TRBV29-1 CSVAGRISYEQYF TGCAGCGTGGCGGGACGGATCTCCTACGAGCAGTACTTC
TRBJ2-7 . . TRBV4-1 CASSQGRGEQYF TGCGCCAGCAGCCAAGGTAGGGGCGAGCAGTACTTC
TRBJ2-7 TRBD2 . TRBV9 CASSVAGGGYEQYF TGTGCCAGCAGCGTAGCTGGGGGGGGATACGAGCAGTACTTC
TRBJ1-5 . . TRBV15 CATSRDRDTYSNQPQHF TGTGCCACCAGCAGGGACCGGGACACTTATAGCAATCAGCCCCAGCATTTT
TRBJ2-2 . once TRBV5-4 CASSNAGTGELFF TGTGCCAGCAGCAATGCAGGGACCGGGGAGCTGTTTTTT
TRBJ2-5 TRBD1 . TRBV19 CASTGTAQETQYF TGTGCCAGTACCGGGACAGCCCAAGAGACCCAGTACTTC
TRBJ2-2 . . TRBV5-5 CASSKLGGKITGELFF TGTGCCAGCAGCAAGCTCGGGGGAAAGATAACCGGGGAGCTGTTTTTT
TRBJ1-2 . . TRBV12-3/TRBV12-4 CASSSQAEGYTF TGTGCCAGCAGCTCCCAAGCGGAGGGCTACACCTTC
TRBJ1-1 . once TRBV6-5 CASSRLNRNTEAFF TGTGCCAGCAGCCGCCTTAACAGGAACACTGAAGCTTTCTTT
TRBJ2-7 . . TRBV19 CASRSTDRLGEQYF TGTGCCAGTAGATCTACCGACAGATTGGGGGAGCAGTACTTC
TRBJ2-7 TRBD2 . TRBV27 CASSISGGGFPYEQYF TGTGCCAGCAGTATTAGCGGGGGGGGCTTTCCCTACGAGCAGTACTTC
TRBJ2-2 . . TRBV9 CASSVGHRGNTGELFF TGTGCCAGCAGCGTAGGACATAGGGGGAACACCGGGGAGCTGTTTTTT
TRBJ2-2 . . TRBV6-5 CASKLDGGNTGELFF TGTGCCAGCAAGCTAGACGGGGGAAACACCGGGGAGCTGTTTTTT
TRBJ2-7 . few TRBV27 CASSLQEYEQYF TGTGCCAGCAGTTTACAGGAATACGAGCAGTACTTC
TRBJ2-3 . . TRBV27 CASSLTLNLNTQYF TGTGCCAGCAGTTTAACCCTGAACCTAAATACGCAGTATTTT
TRBJ2-4 TRBD2 . TRBV2 CASSEAGGGNIQYF TGTGCCAGCAGTGAGGCGGGGGGGGGAAACATTCAGTACTTC
TRBJ2-2 . . TRBV7-2 CASSSGRRGPNTGELFF TGTGCCAGCAGCTCCGGAAGGAGGGGGCCAAACACCGGGGAGCTGTTTTTT
TRBJ2-7 . . TRBV7-2 CASSLGRGLYEQYF TGTGCCAGCAGCTTAGGTAGAGGTTTATACGAGCAGTACTTC
TRBJ2-7 . . TRBV18 CASSPRAQGYEQYF TGTGCCAGCTCACCACGGGCACAGGGATACGAGCAGTACTTC
TRBJ1-1 TRBD1 . TRBV4-1 CASSLEANRGRLWTEAFF TGCGCCAGCAGCCTAGAGGCCAACAGGGGGCGGTTGTGGACTGAAGCTTTCTTT
TRBJ2-7 . . TRBV30 CAWISGIREQYF TGTGCCTGGATATCGGGAATTAGAGAGCAGTACTTC
TRBJ2-1 . . TRBV9 CASSARDTLSSYNEQFF TGTGCCAGCAGCGCCCGGGACACCCTAAGCTCCTACAATGAGCAGTTCTTC
TRBJ2-1 . . TRBV19 CASKRLESSYNEQFF TGTGCCAGTAAGCGACTTGAGAGCTCCTACAATGAGCAGTTCTTC
TRBJ1-1 . once TRBV7-9 CASSLSGLGGSTEAFF TGTGCCAGCAGCCTATCCGGCTTGGGGGGGAGCACTGAAGCTTTCTTT
TRBJ1-5 . . TRBV28 CASSLTSRDTQPQHF TGTGCCAGCAGTCTGACGTCCAGGGATACCCAGCCCCAGCATTTT
TRBJ2-3 . . TRBV5-1 CASSLNQQGTDTQYF TGCGCCAGCAGCTTGAATCAGCAGGGCACAGATACGCAGTATTTT
TRBJ2-3 . . TRBV9 CASSAGHSVTDTQYF TGTGCCAGCAGCGCCGGACATTCGGTCACAGATACGCAGTATTTT
TRBJ2-5 . . TRBV28 CASGGLGQETQYF TGTGCCAGCGGGGGCCTCGGGCAAGAGACCCAGTACTTC
TRBJ1-3 . . TRBV18 CASSPLAGRSSGNTIYF TGTGCCAGCTCACCACTCGCGGGACGGAGCTCTGGAAACACCATATATTTT